This TCR beta chain came from a study of blood T cell repertoires in COVID-19 (dated by TCRdb to the early 2020s). For context, the study as a whole: Samples from collaborators originated in the United States, Italy and Spain and spanned both the acute and convalescent phases of COVID-19. Nearly every sample came with metadata listing a de-identified subject ID, COVID-19 status, age in years and sex. The prospective study material was composed of cDNA or gDNA derived from T cells, B-cell-depleted T cells, or PBMCs. The repertoires were released in a freely available public database intended as a resource for research on the immune response to SARS-CoV-2. Subjects who had been exposed to COVID-19, were actively infected with it, or had recovered from it provided the deeply sampled blood TCRbeta repertoires that made up the dataset. The samples were drawn from two sources: the first 160 participants of the ongoing ImmuneRACE study, and some 1,300 subjects contributed by 6 global collaborators. Where HLA class I and class II types were available, the types were taken from metadata supplied by the sample provider, not from assay-based typing. The research as a whole found: The amount of clinical and demographic metadata varied by source and participant and was provided uncurated.

TCRbeta CDR3 regions were amplified from genomic DNA using the immunoSEQ Assay, a bias-controlled multiplex PCR. Per the authors' processing: The number of nucleated cells in each sample was estimated from the amplification of reference gene primers within the assay. To quantify the absolute abundance of each unique TCRbeta CDR3 rearrangement, sequence reads were collapsed and filtered. For each sample, productive Simpson clonality was calculated by taking the square root of Simpson's diversity index across productive rearrangements. Not all clones reach the TCRdb copy of this immuneACCESS table, which keeps in-frame sequences only. Checked studies attribute under half of the gap to unresolved V genes and leave the rest unexplained. The D gene and trimming were derived from the DNA, and the V and J assignments and clone size from that table. The sample table holds over 35,000 clones, of which roughly 89% were seen once. The top ten hold approximately 8% of the sample.

From the cysteine through the phenylalanine, the CDR3 covers 16 amino acids. Here the CDR3 DNA is all that survives: 48 bases in frame from base 1. The collaborating institutions used their own protocols to collect whole blood in K2EDTA tubes. For TCRbeta analysis, collaborators shipped samples in one of three forms: frozen whole blood, isolated PBMCs, or DNA extracted from either of those sample types. With regard to this clone: Its antigen is unknown. Base qualities are missing; no much larger clone stands one base away.

The origin of this receptor is a man aged 55 to 70 with active COVID-19. The sequence is built from TRBV21-1 and TRBJ2-1; the DNA was not used to check the table's D call, TRBD2. TRBV21-1 is recorded as a pseudogene. The sequenced sample was peripheral blood. Here the CDR3 is given as CASSKRSGRASNEQFF. The DNA reads TGTGCCAGCAGCAAAAGGAGCGGGAGGGCCTCAAATGAGCAGTTCTTC.